This TCR beta chain was documented in a study of shared clonotypes between healthy human individuals. In this sample, this clone turned up a few times. Healthy adults negative for HIV, lacking recent acute infections or vaccinations, served as donors. Germline trimming cut 5 bases from V and 2 bases from J; bases unmatched to any gene: 4. CDR3 length: 15 residues. Germline values: CDR1 SGHAT, CDR2 FQNNGV. The table came from immunoSEQ multiplex PCR; TCRdb's copy has only in-frame clones and leaves some out. In the table there are 550,000 to 700,000 clones, around 73% of which are singletons. The specimen sequenced was memory CD4+ T cells sorted from blood. Subset meaning: CD45RA-negative fraction. V is TRBV11-2 and J is TRBJ2-5, with 11 bases matching TRBD1. This receptor was taken from a woman under 40 in good health. The CDR3 protein is CASSLGTGGQETQYF. The CDR3, as DNA: TGTGCCAGCAGCCTTGGGACAGGGGGGCAAGAGACCCAGTACTTC.